This T cell receptor (beta chain) appears in the sequencing data of a study of T cells in Graves' hyperthyroidism and ophthalmopathy. TCR beta CDR3 regions were amplified from RNA. The study used the HTBI primer set for a first-round RT-PCR of the TCR CDR3. One entry per CDR3 protein results from TCRdb running MiXCR on the multiplex PCR reads. Of about 360,000 distinct CDR3 sequences in the sample, over 10% were seen once. This clonotype has at least ten counts. Material for sequencing was blood. The receptor was derived from a woman younger than 35 with Graves' hyperthyroidism.

The CDR3 here is CASSLSQGWATEAFF. The CDR3 region has the DNA TGTGCCAGCAGTTTATCGCAAGGGTGGGCCACTGAAGCTTTCTTT. The chain links TRBV27 to TRBJ1-1; no firm D call. This CDR3 has 15 residues. V lost 0 bases to trimming and J lost 4 bases, with 12 bases between them. Germline values: CDR1 MNHEY, CDR2 SMNVEV (reference sequence).